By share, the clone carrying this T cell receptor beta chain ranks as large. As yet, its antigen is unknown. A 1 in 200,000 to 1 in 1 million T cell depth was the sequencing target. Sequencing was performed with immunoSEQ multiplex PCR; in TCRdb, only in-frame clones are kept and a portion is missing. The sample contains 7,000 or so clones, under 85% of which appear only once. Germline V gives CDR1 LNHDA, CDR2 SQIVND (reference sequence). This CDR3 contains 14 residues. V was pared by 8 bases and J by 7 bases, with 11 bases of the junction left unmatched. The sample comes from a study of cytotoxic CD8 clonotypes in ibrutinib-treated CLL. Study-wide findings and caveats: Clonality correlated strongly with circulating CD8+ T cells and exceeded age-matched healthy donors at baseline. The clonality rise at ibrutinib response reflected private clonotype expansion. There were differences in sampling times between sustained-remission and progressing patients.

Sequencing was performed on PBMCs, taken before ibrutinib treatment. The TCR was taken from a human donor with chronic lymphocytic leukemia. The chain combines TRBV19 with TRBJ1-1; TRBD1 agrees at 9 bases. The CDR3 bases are TGTGCCAGTCAGGACAGGGGCGCGGTAATTGAAGCTTTCTTT. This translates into CASQDRGAVIEAFF.